The rows below give T cell receptor beta chains drawn from one sample of a study of chemoradiotherapy in HPV16-positive cancers. Assay: immunoSEQ multiplex PCR; the TCRdb copy retains only in-frame clones and omits some. The sample carries tens of thousands of clones, around 87% recorded once. Sequenced here: blood, sampled from a patient who underwent chemoradiotherapy. All receptors derive from a human donor with HPV-associated anogenital cancer. Each CDR3 is given with its conserved first and last residue. A D gene is named only where the DNA matches it firmly. Clone size is given for some rows only: seen once, a few or many times, or a class if the clone is expanded.

clone_size: -
v_call: TRBV7-9
j_call: TRBJ1-5
d_call: -
cdr3_nt: TGTGCCAGCAGCTTGGGGGGATACAATCAGCCCCAGCATTTT
cdr3_aa: CASSLGGYNQPQHF

clone_size: -
v_call: TRBV6-5
j_call: TRBJ1-3
d_call: -
cdr3_nt: TGTGCCAGCAGGACCAGCTCTGGAAACACCATATATTTT
cdr3_aa: CASRTSSGNTIYF

clone_size: -
v_call: TRBV27
j_call: TRBJ1-2
d_call: -
cdr3_nt: TGTGCCACCCGGGACGGGAACTATGGCTACACCTTC
cdr3_aa: CATRDGNYGYTF

clone_size: few
v_call: TRBV14
j_call: TRBJ1-2
d_call: TRBD1
cdr3_nt: TGTGCCAGCAGCCAAGTACAGGGGAACTATGGCTACACCTTC
cdr3_aa: CASSQVQGNYGYTF

clone_size: -
v_call: TRBV5-8
j_call: TRBJ1-2
d_call: -
cdr3_nt: TGTGCCAGCAGCTTGGCATTCACAGGGCTTGGGAGAACTAACTATGGCTACACCTTC
cdr3_aa: CASSLAFTGLGRTNYGYTF

clone_size: -
v_call: TRBV28
j_call: TRBJ1-1
d_call: TRBD1
cdr3_nt: TGTGCCAGCAGAACCTCAGGGGGCTTTGAAGCTTTCTTT
cdr3_aa: CASRTSGGFEAFF

clone_size: -
v_call: TRBV27
j_call: TRBJ2-3
d_call: -
cdr3_nt: TGTGCCAGCAGTTTTCTGGGAAGCACAGATACGCAGTATTTT
cdr3_aa: CASSFLGSTDTQYF

clone_size: -
v_call: TRBV19
j_call: TRBJ2-4
d_call: -
cdr3_nt: TGTGCCAGTCAGGCGAGGAAAGACAAAAACATTCAGTACTTC
cdr3_aa: CASQARKDKNIQYF

clone_size: -
v_call: TRBV6-1
j_call: TRBJ2-5
d_call: -
cdr3_nt: TGTGCCAGCAGTAGGCGCCTTCAAGAGACCCAGTACTTC
cdr3_aa: CASSRRLQETQYF

clone_size: -
v_call: TRBV6-5
j_call: TRBJ2-7
d_call: -
cdr3_nt: TGTGCCAGCAGCCCCCGGGCCCCCTTAAGCGAGCAGTACTTC
cdr3_aa: CASSPRAPLSEQYF

clone_size: -
v_call: TRBV4-3
j_call: TRBJ1-6
d_call: -
cdr3_nt: TGCGCCAGCAGCCAAGAAGGGGCTTCACCCCTCCACTTT
cdr3_aa: CASSQEGASPLHF

clone_size: -
v_call: TRBV29-1
j_call: TRBJ1-1
d_call: -
cdr3_nt: TGCAGCGTTCTCGGGGGCGCGGAGAACACTGAAGCTTTCTTT
cdr3_aa: CSVLGGAENTEAFF